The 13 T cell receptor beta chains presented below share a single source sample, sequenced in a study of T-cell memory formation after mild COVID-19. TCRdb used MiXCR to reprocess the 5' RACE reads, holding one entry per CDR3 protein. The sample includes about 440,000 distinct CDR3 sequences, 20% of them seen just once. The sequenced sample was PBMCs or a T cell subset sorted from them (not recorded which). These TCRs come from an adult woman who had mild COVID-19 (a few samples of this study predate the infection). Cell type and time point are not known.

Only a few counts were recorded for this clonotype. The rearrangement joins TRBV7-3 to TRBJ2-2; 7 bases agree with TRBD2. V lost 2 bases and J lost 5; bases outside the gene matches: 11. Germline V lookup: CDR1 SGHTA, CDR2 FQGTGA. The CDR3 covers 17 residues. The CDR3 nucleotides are TGTGCCAGCAGCTTATTCCCTGCGGGAGTGAGGACCGGGGAGCTGTTTTTT. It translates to CASSLFPAGVRTGELFF.

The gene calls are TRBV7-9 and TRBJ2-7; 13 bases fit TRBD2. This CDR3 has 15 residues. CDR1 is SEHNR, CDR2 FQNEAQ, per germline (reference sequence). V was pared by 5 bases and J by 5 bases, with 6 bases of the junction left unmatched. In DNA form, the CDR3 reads TGTGCCAGCAGCCACGGACTAGCGGGAGCCGACGAGCAGTACTTC. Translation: CASSHGLAGADEQYF.

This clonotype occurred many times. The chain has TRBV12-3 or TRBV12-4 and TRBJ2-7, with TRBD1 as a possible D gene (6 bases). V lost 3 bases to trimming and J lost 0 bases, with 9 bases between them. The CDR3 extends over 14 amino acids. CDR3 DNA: TGTGCCAGCAGTTTCAGGGGCAGCTCCTACGAGCAGTACTTC. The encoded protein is CASSFRGSSYEQYF.

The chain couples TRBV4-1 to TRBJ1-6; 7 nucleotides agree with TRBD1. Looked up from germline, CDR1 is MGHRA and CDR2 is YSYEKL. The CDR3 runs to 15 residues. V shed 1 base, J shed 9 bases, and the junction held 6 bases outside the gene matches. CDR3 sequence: CASSQGTGPTSPLHF. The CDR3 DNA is TGCGCCAGCAGCCAAGGGACAGGCCCTACTTCACCCCTCCACTTT.

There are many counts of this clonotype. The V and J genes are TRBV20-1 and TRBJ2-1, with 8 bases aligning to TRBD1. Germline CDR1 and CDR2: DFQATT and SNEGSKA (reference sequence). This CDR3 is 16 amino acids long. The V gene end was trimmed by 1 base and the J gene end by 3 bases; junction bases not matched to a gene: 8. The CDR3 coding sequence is TGCAGTGCTAGAGCCCAACAGGGGGGTGACTACAATGAGCAGTTCTTC. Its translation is CSARAQQGGDYNEQFF.

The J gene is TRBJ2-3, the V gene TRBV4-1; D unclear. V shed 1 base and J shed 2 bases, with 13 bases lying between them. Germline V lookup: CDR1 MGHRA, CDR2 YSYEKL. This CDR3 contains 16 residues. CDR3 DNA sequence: TGCGCCAGCAGCCAAGGCACCCCGGGCGACACAGATACGCAGTATTTT. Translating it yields CASSQGTPGDTDTQYF.

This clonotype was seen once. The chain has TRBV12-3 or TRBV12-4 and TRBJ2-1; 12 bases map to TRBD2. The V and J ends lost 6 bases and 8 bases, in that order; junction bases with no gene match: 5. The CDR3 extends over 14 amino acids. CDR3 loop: CASRLAGGGDEQFF. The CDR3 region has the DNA TGTGCCAGCAGACTAGCGGGGGGAGGGGATGAGCAGTTCTTC.

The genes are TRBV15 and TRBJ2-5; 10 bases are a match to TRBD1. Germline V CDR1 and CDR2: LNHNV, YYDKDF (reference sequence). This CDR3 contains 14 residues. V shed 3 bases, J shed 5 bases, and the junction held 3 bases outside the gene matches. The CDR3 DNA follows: TGTGCCACCAGCAGGACAGGGGGCTGGGAGACCCAGTACTTC. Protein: CATSRTGGWETQYF.

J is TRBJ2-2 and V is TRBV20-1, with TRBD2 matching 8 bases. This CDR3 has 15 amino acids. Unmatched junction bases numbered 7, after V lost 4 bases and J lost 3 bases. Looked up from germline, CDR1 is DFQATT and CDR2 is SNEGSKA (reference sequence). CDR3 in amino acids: CSAIGGGFYTGELFF. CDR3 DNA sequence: TGCAGTGCTATTGGCGGGGGGTTTTACACCGGGGAGCTGTTTTTT.

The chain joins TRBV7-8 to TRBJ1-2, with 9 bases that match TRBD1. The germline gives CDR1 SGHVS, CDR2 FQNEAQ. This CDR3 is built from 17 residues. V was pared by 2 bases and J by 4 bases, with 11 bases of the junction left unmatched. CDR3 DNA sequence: TGTGCCAGCAGCTTAAACGCAGGACAGGGGAGGATCTATGGCTACACCTTC. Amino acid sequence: CASSLNAGQGRIYGYTF.

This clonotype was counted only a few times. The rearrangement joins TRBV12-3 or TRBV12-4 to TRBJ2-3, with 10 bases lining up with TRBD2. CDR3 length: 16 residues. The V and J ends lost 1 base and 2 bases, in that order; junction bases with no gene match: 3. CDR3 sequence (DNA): TGTGCCAGCAGTTTAGGACTAGCGGGTCTCACAGATACGCAGTATTTT. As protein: CASSLGLAGLTDTQYF.

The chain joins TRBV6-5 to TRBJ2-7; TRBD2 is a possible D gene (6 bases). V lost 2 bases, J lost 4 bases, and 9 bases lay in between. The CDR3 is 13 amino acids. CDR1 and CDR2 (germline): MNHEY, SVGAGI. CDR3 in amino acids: CASSYARGYEQYF. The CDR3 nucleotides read TGTGCCAGCAGTTACGCGCGGGGTTACGAGCAGTACTTC.

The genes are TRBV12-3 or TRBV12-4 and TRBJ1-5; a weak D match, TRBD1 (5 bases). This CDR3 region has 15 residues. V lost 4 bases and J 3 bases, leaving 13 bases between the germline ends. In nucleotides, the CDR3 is TGTGCCAGCAGTTCAACGCCAGGGCACAATCAGCCCCAGCATTTT. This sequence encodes CASSSTPGHNQPQHF.